This T cell receptor (beta chain) was obtained from a study of beta chain features in type 1 diabetes. The study, taken as a whole, reports: Type 1 diabetes patients showed a moderate but significant shortening of TCRB CDR3s in all four CD4+ subsets.

Each sorted fraction was over 95% pure. For this clone: The antigen is unknown. One end of the junction is discordant with germline, which a read error may explain.

The entirety of the isolated RNA underwent reverse transcription, so expressed TCRB transcripts were sequenced. Clones were sequenced by immunoSEQ multiplex PCR, and TCRdb holds only the in-frame ones, with some missing. The profile shows 150,000 to 200,000 clones, 9% of them singletons. The clonotype originates from a woman aged 25 to 45 with type 1 diabetes. The source material was central memory CD4+ T cells from blood.

The CDR3 nucleotides are TGTGCTAGCAGCCGAGGGACTAGCGGAGCCTACGAGCAGTACTTC. Its protein is CASSRGTSGAYEQYF. V is TRBV7-7 and J is TRBJ2-7, with 11 positions matching TRBD2. Germline CDR1 is SSHAT and CDR2 is FNYEAQ (reference sequence). The CDR3 consists of 15 residues.